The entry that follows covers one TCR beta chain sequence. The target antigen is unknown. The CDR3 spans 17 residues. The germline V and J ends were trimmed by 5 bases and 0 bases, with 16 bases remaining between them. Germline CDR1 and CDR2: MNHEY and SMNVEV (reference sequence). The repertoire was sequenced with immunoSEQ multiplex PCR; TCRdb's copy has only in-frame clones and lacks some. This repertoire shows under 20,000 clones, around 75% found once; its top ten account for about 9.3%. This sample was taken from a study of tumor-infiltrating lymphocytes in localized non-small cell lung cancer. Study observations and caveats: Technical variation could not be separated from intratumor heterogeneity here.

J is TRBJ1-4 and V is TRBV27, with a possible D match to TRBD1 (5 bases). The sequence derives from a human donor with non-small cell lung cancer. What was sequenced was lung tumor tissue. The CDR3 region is CASSPDTTAATNEKLFF. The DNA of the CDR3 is TGTGCCAGCAGTCCGGACACGACCGCTGCAACTAATGAAAAACTGTTTTTT.